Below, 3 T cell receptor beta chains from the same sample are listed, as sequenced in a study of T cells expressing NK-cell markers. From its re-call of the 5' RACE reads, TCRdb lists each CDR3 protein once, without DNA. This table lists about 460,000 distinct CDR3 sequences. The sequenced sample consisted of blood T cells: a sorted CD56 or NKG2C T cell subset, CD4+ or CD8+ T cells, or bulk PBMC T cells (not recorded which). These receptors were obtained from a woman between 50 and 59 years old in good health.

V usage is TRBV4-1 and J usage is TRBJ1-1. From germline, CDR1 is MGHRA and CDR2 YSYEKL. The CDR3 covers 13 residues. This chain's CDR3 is CASSQIVRGEAFF.

This CDR3 is CASYPLSVGSNTGAFF. The rearrangement joins TRBV27 to TRBJ1-1. Germline V gene sequence: CDR1 MNHEY, CDR2 SMNVEV (reference sequence). The CDR3 consists of 16 residues.

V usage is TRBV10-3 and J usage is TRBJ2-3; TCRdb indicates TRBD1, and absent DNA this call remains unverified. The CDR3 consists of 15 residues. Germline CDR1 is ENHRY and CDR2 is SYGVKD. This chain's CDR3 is CAISEGDRFSDTQYF.